Listed below are T cell receptor beta chains from one sample, sequenced in a study of T-cell memory formation after mild COVID-19. One entry per CDR3 protein results from TCRdb running MiXCR on the 5' RACE reads. The sample includes around 300,000 distinct CDR3 sequences, roughly 13% seen only once; the top ten take 20% to 25%. Sequencing used PBMCs or a T cell subset sorted from them (not recorded which). The receptor set was obtained from a man younger than 35 who had mild COVID-19 (a few samples of this study predate the infection). Cell type and time point are not known. Both conserved end residues are part of each CDR3. Fields, in order: clone size, D gene, J gene, V gene, CDR3 DNA, CDR3 protein. A D gene is named only where the DNA matches it firmly. Clone sizes are given selectively: once, few, many, or a class where the clone is expanded.

few | . | TRBJ2-1 | TRBV5-6 | TGTGCCAGCAGCCCCAGGAGGGCCGCCCCCCACGAGCAGTTCTTC | CASSPRRAAPHEQFF
few | . | TRBJ1-2 | TRBV20-1 | TGCAGTGCTAGAGATAGAGTGACAGACAGCTATGGCTACACCTTC | CSARDRVTDSYGYTF
few | TRBD1 | TRBJ1-2 | TRBV29-1 | TGCAGCCTTAAGACAGGGGCCAACTATGGCTACACCTTC | CSLKTGANYGYTF
. | . | TRBJ2-5 | TRBV7-8 | TGTGCCAGCAGCTTAAAAGGTGTTCGGGAGACCCAGTACTTC | CASSLKGVRETQYF
medium-sized | . | TRBJ2-5 | TRBV20-1 | TGCAGTGCTAGAGATCTGAGGCAGGCCGAAGAGACCCAGTACTTC | CSARDLRQAEETQYF
many | . | TRBJ2-1 | TRBV5-5 | TGTGCCAGCAGCTTAGATTTGGGACTGCGATGGTTGGAGCAGTTCTTC | CASSLDLGLRWLEQFF
many | TRBD1 | TRBJ2-7 | TRBV9 | TGTGCCAGGGAAGGGGACAGCTATGGATACTACGAGCAGTACTTC | CAREGDSYGYYEQYF
few | TRBD2 | TRBJ2-3 | TRBV7-9 | TGTGCCAGCAGCACTACTAGCGGGGACACAGATACGCAGTATTTT | CASSTTSGDTDTQYF
few | . | TRBJ2-3 | TRBV7-9 | TGTGCCCACCAGGGGCCAGTTAATCATACGCAGTATTTT | CAHQGPVNHTQYF
few | . | TRBJ2-7 | TRBV9 | TGTGCCAGCAGCGTGCCGCCAGGGACCTACGAGCAGTACTTC | CASSVPPGTYEQYF
once | . | TRBJ1-6 | TRBV7-2 | TGTGCCAGCAGCTTAGCCGGACAGAATTCACCCCTCCACTTT | CASSLAGQNSPLHF
few | . | TRBJ2-1 | TRBV7-9 | TGTGCCAGCAGTTCCTGGACGGACAATGAGCAGTTCTTC | CASSSWTDNEQFF
many | TRBD2 | TRBJ2-3 | TRBV7-2 | TGTGCCAGCAGAACTCAAGCTAGCGGGGGTGCAGATACGCAGTATTTT | CASRTQASGGADTQYF
many | . | TRBJ1-1 | TRBV18 | TGTGCCAGCTCTCGTGGGGGCCCTGAAGCTTTCTTT | CASSRGGPEAFF
. | . | TRBJ2-5 | TRBV6-2/TRBV6-3 | TGTGCCACCACCCGGGGGGAGACCCAGTACTTC | CATTRGETQYF
few | TRBD2 | TRBJ2-3 | TRBV4-1 | TGCGCCAGCAGCCAGCGTAGCGGGCGTCAGACGCAGTATTTT | CASSQRSGRQTQYF
few | . | TRBJ1-1 | TRBV6-5 | TGTGCCAGTTATGCCGTCTTCACTGAAGCTTTCTTT | CASYAVFTEAFF
. | . | TRBJ1-1 | TRBV28 | TGTGCCAGCAAAGCAGGGGTGACTGAAGCTTTCTTT | CASKAGVTEAFF
many | . | TRBJ2-3 | TRBV18 | TGTGCCAGCTCAACAACAGGGTCAACCCGAGATACGCAGTATTTT | CASSTTGSTRDTQYF
few | . | TRBJ2-2 | TRBV12-3/TRBV12-4 | TGTGCCAGCAGCCACTCACGGCCCGGGGAGCTGTTTTTT | CASSHSRPGELFF
. | . | TRBJ1-5 | TRBV12-3/TRBV12-4 | TGTGCCAGCAGTTTCGCCGACAGCAATCAGCCCCAGCATTTT | CASSFADSNQPQHF
. | . | TRBJ2-3 | TRBV29-1 | TGCAGCGTTGAACGACATCCGGCTAGCACAGATACGCAGTATTTT | CSVERHPASTDTQYF
. | . | TRBJ1-6 | TRBV10-2 | TGCGCCAGCAGGACCGGATGGGCTGCAGGGGATTCACCCCTCCACTTT | CASRTGWAAGDSPLHF
few | TRBD1 | TRBJ1-1 | TRBV4-3 | TGCGCCAGCAGCCAAGACCCACAGGGGGTAAACACTGAAGCTTTCTTT | CASSQDPQGVNTEAFF
few | TRBD1 | TRBJ2-7 | TRBV7-2 | TGTGCCAGCAGCGCAAGGCCCAGCGACAGGGCCAACGAGCAGTACTTC | CASSARPSDRANEQYF
. | TRBD1 | TRBJ2-1 | TRBV29-1 | TGCAGCGTTGACGCAGGGGGCCCTGAGCAGTTCTTC | CSVDAGGPEQFF
few | TRBD1 | TRBJ1-2 | TRBV7-9 | TGTGCCAGCAGCCAGGGGGTCCCTCGGCGGTATGGCTACACCTTC | CASSQGVPRRYGYTF
few | . | TRBJ2-3 | TRBV9 | TGTGCCAGCAGCGGGGGATCCTCTAGCACAGATACGCAGTATTTT | CASSGGSSSTDTQYF
. | . | TRBJ2-2 | TRBV6-5 | TGTGCCAGCAGTTACTCGCCCCGCCCGTTTCTGGGGTTCTCGGGCACCGGGGAGCTGTTTTTT | CASSYSPRPFLGFSGTGELFF
. | TRBD1 | TRBJ2-5 | TRBV7-6 | TGTGCCAGCAGCTTACCCAACAGGGGGCTTGAGGAGACCCAGTACTTC | CASSLPNRGLEETQYF
. | . | TRBJ2-3 | TRBV15 | TGTGCCACCAGCAGAGATTTTGCAGATACGCAGTATTTT | CATSRDFADTQYF
few | . | TRBJ2-7 | TRBV6-5 | TGTGCCAGCAGTTACTCGACGGCGAGCTACGAGCAGTACTTC | CASSYSTASYEQYF
. | . | TRBJ2-6 | TRBV7-9 | TGTGCCAGCAGCTTAAATCCGGCTTTAGGGGCCAACGTCCTGACTTTC | CASSLNPALGANVLTF
. | . | TRBJ2-2 | TRBV14 | TGTGCCAGCAGCTTCCGACAGACCAGCTTCACCGGGGAGCTGTTTTTT | CASSFRQTSFTGELFF
. | . | TRBJ2-1 | TRBV15 | TGTGCCACCAGCAGAGATCGGGCCAACTCCTATGAGCAGTTCTTC | CATSRDRANSYEQFF
. | . | TRBJ2-6 | TRBV10-3 | TGTGCCATCAGTGGGGGCCAGGGGGCCAACGTCCTGACTTTC | CAISGGQGANVLTF
. | . | TRBJ2-1 | TRBV7-8 | TGTGCCAGCAGCTCCATCACCGGGACTCCAATGGTCAATGAGCAGTTCTTC | CASSSITGTPMVNEQFF
few | . | TRBJ2-1 | TRBV5-6 | TGTGCCAGCAGCTTAATGTGGGCCAGGGACAATGAGCAGTTCTTC | CASSLMWARDNEQFF
few | TRBD1 | TRBJ1-5 | TRBV2 | TGTGCCAGCAGGATGGACAGGGTTAGCAATCAGCCCCAGCATTTT | CASRMDRVSNQPQHF
many | TRBD1 | TRBJ1-1 | TRBV7-2 | TGTGCCAGCAGCCCTAGAATCGGGACAGTTGAAGCTTTCTTT | CASSPRIGTVEAFF
. | . | TRBJ2-1 | TRBV27 | TGTGCCAGCAGCGACAGCGACGCCTCCCTCTACAATGAGCAGTTCTTC | CASSDSDASLYNEQFF
. | . | TRBJ1-1 | TRBV20-1 | TGCAGTGCTAGGGGGGGATCCCAGGGGACTGAAGCTTTCTTT | CSARGGSQGTEAFF
. | . | TRBJ1-1 | TRBV20-1 | TGCAGTGCATCTCGGCCAGCCATCATGAACACTGAAGCTTTCTTT | CSASRPAIMNTEAFF
. | . | TRBJ2-5 | TRBV20-1 | TGCAGTAGTGGTTTCGGGGGAGAGACCCAGTACTTC | CSSGFGGETQYF
. | . | TRBJ1-1 | TRBV3-1 | TGTGCCAGCAGCCAAGATATCAGACGGTTGAACACTGAAGCTTTCTTT | CASSQDIRRLNTEAFF
few | . | TRBJ2-1 | TRBV13 | TGTGCCAGCAGCCCGGCAAGAGCAGTCGATGAGCAGTTCTTC | CASSPARAVDEQFF
few | . | TRBJ1-2 | TRBV4-2 | TGTGCCAGCAGCCAAGGACTGGGATATAACTATGGCTACACCTTC | CASSQGLGYNYGYTF
many | TRBD1 | TRBJ2-3 | TRBV20-1 | TGCAGTGCTAGCGAACCCGACAGGGGCGCAGATACGCAGTATTTT | CSASEPDRGADTQYF
many | . | TRBJ1-2 | TRBV20-1 | TGCAGTGCTAGAGGTGTGTCGGACGATGGCTACACCTTC | CSARGVSDDGYTF
few | . | TRBJ1-6 | TRBV25-1 | TGTGCCAGCGGTCACAAGAATTCACCCCTCCACTTT | CASGHKNSPLHF
many | TRBD2 | TRBJ2-5 | TRBV4-3 | TGCGCCAGCAGCCAAGGCGCTAGCGGGGTAAAGACCCAGTACTTC | CASSQGASGVKTQYF
many | . | TRBJ2-5 | TRBV7-8 | TGTGCCAGCAGCTCCGACTACAAAGAGACCCAGTACTTC | CASSSDYKETQYF
many | . | TRBJ2-2 | TRBV5-1 | TGCGCCAGCAGCTTAGGGACTAACACCGGGGAGCTGTTTTTT | CASSLGTNTGELFF
many | . | TRBJ1-5 | TRBV28 | TGTGCCAGCAGTTATTACCGGCAGCCCCAGCATTTT | CASSYYRQPQHF
many | . | TRBJ2-1 | TRBV4-3 | TGCGCCAGCAGCCAAGTGGCGCGGGGCAGGGAGCAGTTCTTC | CASSQVARGREQFF
few | . | TRBJ1-3 | TRBV20-1 | TGCAGTGCTCGTAGGCCGGGGAACACCATATATTTT | CSARRPGNTIYF
many | . | TRBJ2-3 | TRBV6-5 | TGTGCCAGCAGTTACTCGAGTGGGTTCACAGATACGCAGTATTTT | CASSYSSGFTDTQYF